The clone carrying this T cell receptor beta chain was detected a few times. This entry comes from a study of T-cell memory formation after mild COVID-19. MiXCR, run by TCRdb on the 5' RACE reads, gives a single entry per CDR3 protein. Of about 500,000 distinct CDR3 sequences in the sample, roughly 20% were seen once. This CDR3 is 14 amino acids long. Germline V CDR1 and CDR2: SEHNR, FQNEAQ (reference sequence). Trimming stripped 5 bases from V and 1 base from J, with 11 bases between. The sample comprised PBMCs or a T cell subset sorted from them (not recorded which). The clonotype comes from an adult woman who had mild COVID-19 (a few samples of this study predate the infection). Cell type and time point are not known. The chain couples TRBV7-9 to TRBJ1-1; D not certain. DNA of the CDR3: TGTGCCAGCAGCCTAATCGTCACGAACACTGAAGCTTTCTTT. This translates into CASSLIVTNTEAFF.